Sequencing of this T cell receptor (beta chain) was carried out in a study of cytomegalovirus exposure and HLA in healthy donors. Study observations and caveats: Some public TCRs appeared in many individuals, while most sequences were rare.

The PCR had 60 Vbeta and 13 Jbeta primers. Only in-frame clones appear in the TCRdb table, and some are missing; sequencing was by immunoSEQ multiplex PCR. Counted here are about 120,000 clones, 65% to 85% occurring once; the ten biggest clones make up about 6.6%. As regards this clone: Antigen unknown.

The CDR3 sequence is 15 residues long. V lost 7 bases to trimming and J lost 7 bases; unmatched junction nucleotides: 10. CDR1 MNHEY and CDR2 SMNVEV come from the germline V gene (reference sequence). V usage is TRBV27 and J usage is TRBJ1-4; TRBD1 agrees at 9 bases. What was sequenced was PBMCs. The TCR originated in a man aged 25 to 40 in good health and CMV-seropositive. The CDR3 DNA reads as TGTGCCAGCATGTTACAGGGGGCAGGGAGTGAAAAACTGTTTTTT. Translated: CASMLQGAGSEKLFF.